The rows below give T cell receptor beta chains drawn from one sample of a study of blood T cell repertoires in COVID-19. Profiled with immunoSEQ multiplex PCR; TCRdb holds only in-frame clones, not every one. The sample lists about 230,000 clones, roughly 85% occurring once. Specimen: peripheral blood. Every receptor here comes from a man aged 40-50 years with acute or convalescent COVID-19. Each CDR3 is given with its conserved first and last residue. The D gene is left open where the match is weak. The size entry is marked missing in some rows and otherwise reads once, few, many or a size class.

clone_size	v_call	d_call	j_call	cdr3_nt	cdr3_aa
.	TRBV6-5	TRBD1	TRBJ1-2	TGTGCCAGCAGTTCCCAAGGGACAGGGTTGGACTATGGCTACACCTTC	CASSSQGTGLDYGYTF
once	TRBV5-5	.	TRBJ2-1	TGTGCCAGCAGCTTTTCGGGGGGCGCGCAGTTCTTC	CASSFSGGAQFF
.	TRBV5-1	.	TRBJ2-1	TGCGCCAGCAGCTTCGCGAGTCAAACTTACAATGAGCAGTTCTTC	CASSFASQTYNEQFF
.	TRBV5-4	TRBD1	TRBJ1-2	TGTGCCAGCAGACTCCAGGGGGAGTACTATGGCTACACCTTC	CASRLQGEYYGYTF
.	TRBV5-1	.	TRBJ1-1	TGCGCCAGCAGCCCTCTGGCGGGTGGCACTGAAGCTTTCTTT	CASSPLAGGTEAFF
.	TRBV6-5	.	TRBJ2-5	TGTGCCAGCATTGGTTCGTGGGGGGCCCAGTACTTC	CASIGSWGAQYF
.	TRBV27	.	TRBJ1-5	TGTGCCAGCAGTTTATCGTTTTTTCCCGGGGGAGGTCAGCCCCAGCATTTT	CASSLSFFPGGGQPQHF
.	TRBV28	.	TRBJ2-5	TGTGCCAGCAGTTTCCGGACAGTCCAAGAGACCCAGTACTTC	CASSFRTVQETQYF
.	TRBV18	.	TRBJ2-7	TGTGCCAGCTCACCTATGGGGGGCTACGAGCAGTACTTC	CASSPMGGYEQYF
.	TRBV28	.	TRBJ2-2	TGTGCCAGCAGTTCACAGACAGTAACCAGGGAGCTGTTTTTT	CASSSQTVTRELFF
.	TRBV4-1	TRBD1	TRBJ2-7	TGCGCCAGCAGCCAAGAAGTGACAGGGACCTACGAGCAGTACTTC	CASSQEVTGTYEQYF
.	TRBV9	TRBD1	TRBJ2-7	TGTGCCAGCAGCGTAAGGGGGACAGGGGTCGAGCAGTACTTC	CASSVRGTGVEQYF
.	TRBV12-3/TRBV12-4	.	TRBJ1-5	TGTGCCACCCAGTCCGAAATCAATCAGCCCCAGCATTTT	CATQSEINQPQHF
.	TRBV3-1/TRBV3-2	.	TRBJ2-3	TGTGCCAGCAGCCAAGTTGGCGGGGACCCAGATACGCAGTATTTT	CASSQVGGDPDTQYF
.	TRBV5-4	TRBD1	TRBJ2-2	TGTGCCAGCAGCCGGCCCGGGACAGGGAGACACGGGGGGGAGCTGTTTTTT	CASSRPGTGRHGGELFF